The entry below describes one T cell receptor beta chain. Its antigen is currently unknown. The CDR3 loop spans 15 amino acids. Trimming removed 2 bases from V and 2 bases from J, with 12 bases in between. The germline V gene encodes CDR1 SEHNR and CDR2 FQNEAQ (reference sequence). This sample stems from a study of T-cell memory formation after mild COVID-19. Overall study results and limits: There was a balanced CD4/CD8 profile in clones contracting day 15 to 85, and later expanders leaned CD4+.

TCRdb reanalysed the 5' RACE reads using MiXCR and keeps one entry per CDR3 protein. The sample holds nearly 110,000 distinct CDR3 sequences, about a sixth seen once. This chain uses TRBV7-9 with TRBJ2-5, with D unresolved. This TCR was recovered from an adult woman who had mild COVID-19 (a few samples of this study predate the infection). Cell type and time point are not known. Sample: PBMCs or a T cell subset sorted from them (not recorded which). For the CDR3, the DNA is TGTGCCAGCAGCTTATGGTCGGTAGGGCAAGAGACCCAGTACTTC. This codes for CASSLWSVGQETQYF.